Shown below are 30 T cell receptor beta chains from a single sample sequenced in a study of T cells in Graves' hyperthyroidism and ophthalmopathy. Amplified TCR beta CDR3 regions came from RNA transcripts. TCR CDR3 underwent first-round RT-PCR with the HTBI primer set. From the multiplex PCR reads, TCRdb called clonotypes with MiXCR, one entry per CDR3 protein. In the table there are about 560,000 distinct CDR3 sequences, more than 45% of which are singletons. The sequencing input was peripheral blood or thyroid tissue (not recorded which). These receptors were taken from a woman aged 18-29 years with Graves' hyperthyroidism.

CDR3 nucleotides: TGCAGTGCTAGAGATCCGACAGGGGGTGGACTGTTTTTT. Translation gives CSARDPTGGGLFF. The rearrangement uses TRBV20-1 and TRBJ1-4, with 9 bases matching TRBD1. J was trimmed by 13 bases and V by 0 bases; bases with no gene match: 6. The CDR3 spans 13 residues. CDR1 is DFQATT, CDR2 SNEGSKA, per germline (reference sequence).

The chain combines TRBV7-6 with TRBJ2-3, with a tentative D call TRBD2 (5 bases). Trimming removed 4 bases from V and 5 bases from J, with 19 bases in between. The CDR3 spans 16 residues. Germline lookup yields CDR1 SGHVS and CDR2 FNYEAQ. CDR3 residues: CASSSGEWGGLDTQYF. CDR3 DNA sequence: TGTGCCAGCAGCTCCGGGGAGTGGGGTGGGCTAGATACGCAGTATTTT.

A note on this clonotype: A read error may be the cause here, since a much bigger clone is one base away. This chain joins TRBV7-2 and TRBJ2-7; 9 bases map to TRBD2. Germline V gives CDR1 SGHTA, CDR2 FQGNSA. The CDR3 covers 16 residues. CDR3 nucleotide sequence: TGTGCCAGCAGCTTATCTCGGCTAGCGGGGTCCTACGGGCAGTACTTC. Protein: CASSLSRLAGSYGQYF. Complete variable domain (other parts from reference TRBV7-2 and TRBJ2-7): GAGVSQSPSNKVTEKGKDVELRCDPISGHTALYWYRQSLGQGLEFLIYFQGNSAPDKSGLPSDRFSAERTGGSVSTLTIQRTQQEDSAVYLCASSLSRLAGSYGQYFGPGTRLTVT.

This clonotype was found a few times. J is TRBJ1-1 and V is TRBV20-1; D unclear. Germline V gene sequence: CDR1 DFQATT, CDR2 SNEGSKA (reference sequence). V lost 1 base to trimming and J lost 0 bases, with 9 bases between them. CDR3 length: 14 amino acids. The DNA for the CDR3 is TGCAGTGCTAGAGTCGGGAAAGTGAACACTGAAGCTTTCTTT. Protein sequence: CSARVGKVNTEAFF.

With respect to this clonotype: A read error is possible here, since a much larger clone lies one base away. The chain uses TRBV29-1 and TRBJ2-7, with D possibly being TRBD2 (5 bases). The length of the CDR3 is 13 residues. Trimming took off 4 bases at V and 6 bases at J, with 16 bases between the two ends. CDR1 is SQVTM, CDR2 ANQGSEA, per germline. The CDR3 here is CSVGRSSWGEQYF. The CDR3 DNA is TGCAGCGTTGGGAGATCTAGCTGGGGCGAGCAGTACTTC.

This clonotype came up many times. The J gene is TRBJ1-6, the V gene TRBV25-1; the D gene is possibly TRBD1 (6 bases). V was trimmed by 4 bases and J by 8 bases, leaving 15 bases between them. The CDR3 loop spans 15 amino acids. The germline gives CDR1 MGHDK, CDR2 SYGVNS. The CDR3 region has the DNA TGTGCCAGCAGTGCCATTGGGACACTCCATTCACCCCTCCACTTT. Encoded protein: CASSAIGTLHSPLHF. The variable domain in full, with the rest retrieved from reference TRBV25-1 and TRBJ1-6, is EADIYQTPRYLVIGTGKKITLECSQTMGHDKMYWYQQDPGMELHLIHYSYGVNSTEKGDLSSESTVSRIRTEHFPLTLESARPSHTSQYLCASSAIGTLHSPLHFGNGTRLTVT.

J is TRBJ1-4 and V is TRBV2, with D unclear. Germline V lookup: CDR1 SNHLY, CDR2 FYNNEI. The CDR3 length is 15 residues. V was trimmed by 4 bases and J by 4 bases, leaving 13 bases between them. CDR3 sequence (DNA): TGTGCCAGCAGTGCCGGCTCAGGTCATAATGAAAAACTGTTTTTT. This gives the protein CASSAGSGHNEKLFF.

The chain joins TRBV19 to TRBJ2-7; 8 bases match TRBD1. CDR1 and CDR2 (germline): LNHDA, SQIVND (reference sequence). This CDR3 contains 13 residues. V was pared by 8 bases and J by 5 bases, with 8 bases of the junction left unmatched. This chain's CDR3 is CASAGTGLDEQYF. The CDR3 region has the DNA TGTGCCAGTGCCGGGACAGGTCTAGACGAGCAGTACTTC. Variable domain in full (rest from reference TRBV19 and TRBJ2-7): DGGITQSPKYLFRKEGQNVTLSCEQNLNHDAMYWYRQDPGQGLRLIYYSQIVNDFQKGDIAEGYSVSREKKESFPLTVTSAQKNPTAFYLCASAGTGLDEQYFGPGTRLTVT.

CDR3 nucleotide sequence: TGTGCCAGCACTCCCTCAGGAGGCACCAAATCCTATGGCTACACCTTC. Translating it yields CASTPSGGTKSYGYTF. The chain carries TRBV7-2 and TRBJ1-2; D gene uncertain. This CDR3 region has 16 residues. Germline CDR1 is SGHTA and CDR2 is FQGNSA. The V end lost 7 bases, the J end lost 4 bases, and 22 bases lay between the germline ends.

The rearrangement links TRBV7-9 to TRBJ1-5; 7 nucleotides align to TRBD1. Germline loops: CDR1 SEHNR, CDR2 FQNEAQ (reference sequence). J gave up 6 bases and V 3 bases, and 8 bases lay outside the gene matches. The CDR3 contains 15 residues. The CDR3 loop is CASSLDRQGFQPQHF. In nucleotides, the CDR3 is TGTGCCAGCAGCTTGGATCGACAGGGTTTTCAGCCCCAGCATTTT.

This clonotype was observed a few times. V and J are TRBV2 and TRBJ2-2, with TRBD2 identical over 10 bases. The CDR3 sequence is 15 residues long. The V gene end was trimmed by 6 bases and the J gene end by 3 bases; junction bases not matched to a gene: 4. Germline CDR1 SNHLY, CDR2 FYNNEI. CDR3 sequence: CASSLAGVDTGELFF. The CDR3, as DNA: TGTGCCAGCAGCCTAGCGGGAGTCGACACCGGGGAGCTGTTTTTT. Filled out from reference TRBV2 and TRBJ2-2, the complete variable domain reads EPEVTQTPSHQVTQMGQEVILRCVPISNHLYFYWYRQILGQKVEFLVSFYNNEISEKSEIFDDQFSVERPDGSNFTLKIRSTKLEDSAMYFCASSLAGVDTGELFFGEGSRLTVL.

This chain connects TRBV25-1 to TRBJ1-2; 8 bases match TRBD1. Germline CDR1 and CDR2: MGHDK and SYGVNS. The junction had 1 base not matched to a gene; V was cut back by 9 bases and J by 4 bases. This CDR3 has 11 residues. The CDR3 spells CARTGGYGYTF. The DNA for the CDR3 is TGTGCCAGAACAGGGGGCTATGGCTACACCTTC.

The CDR3 loop reads CASSLGVKGYTF. CDR3 bases: TGTGCCAGCAGCCTGGGGGTGAAGGGCTACACCTTC. The rearrangement joins TRBV14 to TRBJ1-2, with D possibly matching TRBD1 (5 bases). CDR3 length equals 12 residues. Looked up from germline, CDR1 is SGHDN and CDR2 is FVKESK. V was shortened by 4 bases and J by 8 bases, with 11 bases between the two germline ends.

This clonotype showed up just once. The rearrangement uses TRBV12-3 or TRBV12-4 and TRBJ2-7; 8 bases align to TRBD2. V lost 5 bases, J lost 7 bases, and 13 bases stayed unmatched. The CDR3 extends over 15 amino acids. DNA of the CDR3: TGTGCCAGCAGTCCCACTAGCGGATATACGGGGGAGCAGTACTTC. Translated, it gives CASSPTSGYTGEQYF.

Points on this clonotype: Compared with germline, one end of the junction differs, possibly owing to a read error. In nucleotides, the CDR3 is TGTGCCAGCAGCTTAACTAGCGGGGCAACCGGGGGGCTGTTTTTT. Protein: CASSLTSGATGGLFF. The chain couples TRBV7-9 to TRBJ2-2, with TRBD2 matching 10 bases. Germline V gene lookup returns CDR1 SEHNR and CDR2 FQNEAQ (reference sequence). The CDR3 length is 15 residues.

V gene TRBV4-3 combines with J gene TRBJ2-5, with TRBD1 as a possible D gene (6 bases). Germline values: CDR1 LGHNA, CDR2 YSLEER. This CDR3 region has 14 residues. The V and J ends lost 0 bases and 5 bases respectively, with 10 bases between them. CDR3 protein: CASSQEHREETQYF. The CDR3 nucleotides read TGCGCCAGCAGCCAAGAACACAGGGAGGAGACCCAGTACTTC.

The sample holds many counts of this clonotype. V gene TRBV6-5 combines with J gene TRBJ2-6; D unclear. With 5 bases removed from V and 0 bases from J, the gap between germline ends came to 8 bases. Germline lookup yields CDR1 MNHEY and CDR2 SVGAGI. This CDR3 spans 15 amino acids. CDR3 sequence (DNA): TGTGCCAGCAGTATCACGAGCTCTGGGGCCAACGTCCTGACTTTC. It specifies CASSITSSGANVLTF.

CDR3: CATSDPGGAGANVLTF. CDR3 DNA: TGTGCCACCAGTGACCCGGGAGGGGCTGGGGCCAACGTCCTGACTTTC. V usage is TRBV24-1 and J usage is TRBJ2-6; 8 bases match TRBD2. Germline values: CDR1 KGHDR, CDR2 SFDVKD. Trimming cost V 4 bases and J 2 bases; bases outside gene matches: 3. CDR3 length equals 16 residues.

The chain is built from TRBV29-1 and TRBJ1-2; 9 bases align to TRBD1. The CDR3 spans 15 residues. Germline V CDR1 and CDR2: SQVTM, ANQGSEA. V shed 4 bases, J shed 6 bases, and the junction held 12 bases outside the gene matches. This chain's CDR3 is CSVVSGQGYSHGYTF. The CDR3 DNA sequence: TGCAGCGTTGTGTCGGGACAGGGTTATTCGCATGGCTACACCTTC.

This clonotype was picked up one time. The rearrangement uses TRBV2 and TRBJ1-2, with TRBD1 matching 9 bases. Germline values: CDR1 SNHLY, CDR2 FYNNEI. This CDR3 spans 18 amino acids. With 6 bases clipped from V and 4 bases from J, the junction kept 18 bases outside the gene matches. The CDR3 sequence is CASSREGYRGQRVYGYTF. CDR3 coding DNA: TGTGCCAGCAGCCGCGAGGGATACAGGGGGCAACGAGTCTATGGCTACACCTTC.

The chain combines TRBV10-3 with TRBJ1-6; unclear D gene. The CDR3 is 14 amino acids. The V end lost 5 bases, the J end lost 7 bases, and 12 bases lay between the germline ends. Germline-derived CDR1 and CDR2 are ENHRY and SYGVKD. The CDR3 coding sequence is TGTGCCATCAGTTTATCTAATCCCAATTCACCCCTCCACTTT. Protein sequence: CAISLSNPNSPLHF.

V is TRBV20-1 and J is TRBJ2-5; 10 bases align to TRBD1. The CDR3 contains 16 residues. Losses at the gene ends were 6 bases for V and 11 bases for J; bases not matched to a gene: 21. CDR1 is DFQATT and CDR2 is SNEGSKA in the germline V gene (reference sequence). In nucleotides, the CDR3 is TGCAGTGCCCTGCCCGACAGGGGGCGATTACAAGAGGCTCAGTACTTC. Translation gives CSALPDRGRLQEAQYF.

With regard to this clonotype: A much larger clone is a single base away; this may be a read error. This chain connects TRBV7-4 to TRBJ2-5; D perhaps matches TRBD2 (6 bases). Germline V lookup: CDR1 SGHVT, CDR2 SQSDAQ. With 0 bases removed from V and 9 bases from J, the gap between germline ends came to 11 bases. CDR3 length: 13 residues. CDR3 protein: CASSLAIREAQYF. The DNA for the CDR3 is TGTGCCAGCAGCTTAGCTATCAGGGAGGCCCAGTACTTC.

This clonotype was detected only once. The chain links TRBV5-1 to TRBJ1-5, with 10 nucleotides matching TRBD1. There are 15 residues in the CDR3. V lost 0 bases to trimming and J lost 5 bases; unmatched junction nucleotides: 2. The V gene's germline CDR1 is SGHRS and CDR2 YFSETQ. The CDR3 region has the DNA TGCGCCAGCAGCTTGGGGGGGACAGGGGATCAGCCCCAGCATTTT. Its protein is CASSLGGTGDQPQHF. Filled out from reference TRBV5-1 and TRBJ1-5, the complete variable domain reads KAGVTQTPRYLIKTRGQQVTLSCSPISGHRSVSWYQQTPGQGLQFLFEYFSETQRNKGNFPGRFSGRQFSNSRSEMNVSTLELGDSALYLCASSLGGTGDQPQHFGDGTRLSIL.

This clonotype was seen repeatedly, ten times or more. V gene TRBV10-3 combines with J gene TRBJ1-5; no clear D. CDR1 is ENHRY and CDR2 is SYGVKD in the germline V gene. Trimming shortened V by 6 bases and J by 2 bases, and 2 bases separated the two germline ends. This CDR3 region has 11 residues. The CDR3 protein is CAIRGNQPQHF. CDR3 DNA: TGTGCCATCAGGGGCAATCAGCCCCAGCATTTT.

As regards this clonotype: At one end the junction does not follow the germline gene, possibly because of a read error. The V and J genes are TRBV7-2 and TRBJ1-1, with D maybe TRBD1 (6 bases). The V gene's germline CDR1 is SGHTA and CDR2 FQGNSA. The CDR3 is 14 amino acids. The CDR3 coding sequence is TGTGCCGGCAGCTCCGAAGGGGGAGTAACTGAAGCTTTCTTT. It translates to CAGSSEGGVTEAFF.

This clonotype was found many times. The CDR3 DNA reads as TGCGCCAGCAGTGAGTTTGGAGGCACTGAAGCTTTCTTT. This encodes CASSEFGGTEAFF. The V call is TRBV10-2, the J call TRBJ1-1; D uncertain. Trimming shortened V by 1 base and J by 4 bases, and 7 bases separated the two germline ends. The CDR3 loop spans 13 amino acids. Germline V CDR1 and CDR2: WSHSY, SAAADI.

This chain uses TRBV2 with TRBJ1-2; tentatively, D is TRBD1 (5 bases). Deletions cut 5 bases from V and 6 bases from J, with 16 bases between. CDR1 is SNHLY, CDR2 FYNNEI, per germline. The CDR3 is 14 amino acids. CDR3 nucleotide sequence: TGTGCCAGCAGTCTGCTGCCGCCAGGGAATGGCTACACCTTC. It yields the protein CASSLLPPGNGYTF.

This clonotype appeared many times. The rearrangement joins TRBV19 to TRBJ1-2; TRBD1 agrees at 7 bases. From germline, CDR1 is LNHDA and CDR2 SQIVND (reference sequence). The CDR3 is 12 residues long. The V segment lost 8 bases and the J segment 2 bases; nucleotides outside the gene matches: 2. The DNA for the CDR3 is TGTGCCAGTGAGGGACAGAACTATGGCTACACCTTC. It yields the protein CASEGQNYGYTF.

The chain carries TRBV12-3 or TRBV12-4 and TRBJ1-1, with D unresolved. CDR3 length: 15 amino acids. Deletions cut 2 bases from V and 2 bases from J, with 12 bases between. The DNA of the CDR3 is TGTGCCAGCAGTTTACGGTACAGCCCAAACACTGAAGCTTTCTTT. Its protein is CASSLRYSPNTEAFF.